This TCR beta chain was documented in a study of human T cells and chemical hapten exposure. The overall study: An approximately 2 cm by approximately 2 cm inner upper arm patch received 2% DPC for sensitization. Yields of TCR per sample differed, chiefly owing to small differences in pooled library volume.

Findings and caveats of the study: Because all patients had alopecia, their immune responses might differ from healthy ones.

A single record per CDR3 protein comes from TCRdb applying MiXCR to the RACE reads. The sample records 80,000 to 100,000 distinct CDR3 sequences, around 9.3% being singletons. V was clipped by 0 bases and J by 2 bases, with 7 bases between them. The CDR3 is 14 residues long. CDR1 MNHNS and CDR2 SASEGT come from the germline V gene. As for time point: patch test 2, 6 weeks after DPC sensitization. Treatment specified: therapeutic diphenylcyclopropenone sensitization with weekly scalp DPC. This clonotype was recorded a few times. What it binds is not known. The sequence was obtained from a woman aged 40 to 50 with alopecia areata. Some clones in this sample may be carry-over from other donors' samples. The sequencing used whole blood, collected in connection with sensitization to the hapten diphenylcyclopropenone (DPC). The chain links TRBV6-1 to TRBJ1-2; no clear D. The CDR3 bases are TGTGCCAGCAGTGAAGCAGGGCTGAACTATGGCTACACCTTC. It translates to CASSEAGLNYGYTF.